Presented here are 27 T cell receptor beta chains from one specimen sequenced in a study of metastatic and nonmetastatic thyroid tumors. TCRdb re-called clones via MiXCR from the PCR reads. There are under 20,000 clones in the sample; 25% to 30% occur only once, and roughly a quarter lies in the top ten. No patient had received any treatment before thyroid surgery. Sequencing was performed on tumor tissue. Receptors were obtained from a male donor with papillary thyroid cancer or a benign thyroid nodule (not recorded which). Some clones in this sample may be carry-over from other donors' samples.

This clone was found a few times. J is TRBJ2-7 and V is TRBV6-1; 9 bases are a match to TRBD1. The V gene end was trimmed by 6 bases and the J gene end by 7 bases; junction bases not matched to a gene: 13. This CDR3 has 15 residues. Germline V gene lookup returns CDR1 MNHNS and CDR2 SASEGT. Here the CDR3 DNA reads TGTGCCAGCAGACATCTCAGACAGGGGGTTAATGAGCAGTACTTC. Its translation is CASRHLRQGVNEQYF.

Concerning this clone itself: The DNA is omitted, as the CDR3 cannot be located on it reliably, and the CDR3 follows TCRdb's listing. The rearrangement joins TRBV7-5 to TRBJ1-4; the D call in the table, TRBD1, was not verified against the DNA. TRBV7-5 is flagged as a pseudogene. The CDR3 has 21 residues if both end residues are counted. The CDR3 spells CISVSEAYHPPARDSTEKLFF.

This clone was observed many times. V gene TRBV5-6 combines with J gene TRBJ1-2; D might be TRBD1 (5 bases). V lost 5 bases to trimming and J lost 0 bases, with 11 bases between them. The CDR3 contains 14 residues. Germline V gene sequence: CDR1 SGHDT, CDR2 YYEEEE. CDR3 loop: CASSPDRANYGYTF. Here the CDR3 DNA reads TGTGCCAGCAGTCCAGACAGAGCTAACTATGGCTACACCTTC.

This clone came up a few times. The chain joins TRBV27 to TRBJ2-1; D perhaps matches TRBD1 (6 bases). Trimming pared 5 bases from V and 4 bases from J, leaving 15 bases between. CDR3 size: 15 residues. Per the germline V gene, CDR1 is MNHEY and CDR2 is SMNVEV (reference sequence). The CDR3 coding sequence is TGTGCCAGCAGTGCACAGGGAATAGGGTACAATGAGCAGTTCTTC. This gives the protein CASSAQGIGYNEQFF.

This chain connects TRBV28 to TRBJ1-5, with D possibly TRBD1 on 6 matching bases. The CDR3 sequence is 15 residues long. Trimming removed 4 bases at V and 3 bases at J, with 13 bases between. Germline CDR1 and CDR2: MDHEN and SYDVKM. CDR3 in amino acids: CASSSPQGSNQPQHF. CDR3 coding DNA: TGTGCCAGCAGTTCGCCCCAGGGGTCCAATCAGCCCCAGCATTTT.

This clone appeared many times. This chain connects TRBV30 to TRBJ2-3; TRBD2 aligns across 14 bases. Germline-derived CDR1 and CDR2 are GTSNPN and SVGIG (reference sequence). This CDR3 comprises 17 residues. V lost 5 bases and J lost 4; bases outside the gene matches: 11. The CDR3 sequence is CAWGEGTSGSSADTQYF. The CDR3 DNA is TGTGCCTGGGGGGAGGGGACTAGCGGGAGTTCTGCAGATACGCAGTATTTT. Drawing the rest from reference TRBV30 and TRBJ2-3, the complete variable domain is SQTIHQWPATLVQPVGSPLSLECTVEGTSNPNLYWYRQAAGRGLQLLFYSVGIGQISSEVPQNLSASRPQDRQFILSSKKLLLSDSGFYLCAWGEGTSGSSADTQYFGPGTRLTVL.

This clone was seen many times. The chain has TRBV5-4 and TRBJ2-7; D may correspond to TRBD1 or TRBD2 (5 bases each). V dropped 0 bases and J dropped 6 bases, with 13 bases sitting between them. Germline lookup yields CDR1 SGHNT and CDR2 YYREEE (reference sequence). This CDR3 has 14 amino acids. CDR3 in amino acids: CASSLEIQGAEQYF. The CDR3 DNA is TGTGCCAGCAGCTTGGAGATTCAGGGAGCCGAGCAGTACTTC.

This clone is deemed medium-sized. The chain combines TRBV27 with TRBJ2-7; 7 nucleotides match TRBD2. This CDR3 is 16 amino acids long. V trimming: 6 bases; J trimming: 2 bases; junction bases outside the gene matches: 13. Germline-derived CDR1 and CDR2 are MNHEY and SMNVEV (reference sequence). CDR3 residues: CASSRTITSAAYEQYF. For the CDR3, the DNA is TGTGCCAGCAGCCGCACGATAACTAGCGCTGCCTACGAGCAGTACTTC.

Turning to this clone: Other DNA sequences in this specimen translate into the identical CDR3. V and J are TRBV12-3 or TRBV12-4 and TRBJ2-1, with TRBD2 as a possible D gene (9 bases). There are 16 residues in the CDR3. V lost 6 bases and J lost 4, with 19 bases in between. The DNA of the CDR3 is TGTGCCAGCAGGCAGGGGGCGGGAGGGTGTTACAATGAGCAGTTCTTC. As protein: CASRQGAGGCYNEQFF.

This clone has at least ten counts. This sequence joins TRBV11-1 and TRBJ1-1; maybe TRBD1 (5 bases). The length of the CDR3 is 16 residues. CDR1 and CDR2 (germline): SGHAT, FQDESV (reference sequence). V was trimmed by 6 bases and J by 1 base, leaving 18 bases between them. The CDR3 DNA sequence: TGTGCCAGCAGTCCCATAACCTTTCAGGGGAACACTGAAGCTTTCTTT. It translates to CASSPITFQGNTEAFF.

By frequency in the sample, this clone is medium-sized. This chain links TRBV4-2 with TRBJ2-3; 10 nucleotides line up with TRBD2. The CDR3 contains 17 residues. V lost 3 bases and J lost 2; bases outside the gene matches: 8. Germline V gene data show CDR1 as LGHNA and CDR2 as YNFKEQ. CDR3 DNA sequence: TGTGCCAGCAGCCATGGAATACTAGCGGGGACCACAGATACGCAGTATTTT. Protein product: CASSHGILAGTTDTQYF.

The gene calls are TRBV24-1 and TRBJ2-2, with a tentative D call TRBD2 (5 bases). The CDR3 totals 16 residues. Germline V gene lookup returns CDR1 KGHDR and CDR2 SFDVKD. V lost 4 bases to trimming and J lost 1 base, with 12 bases between them. The CDR3 nucleotides are TGTGCCACCAGTGACGCGGACTTCTTGAACACCGGGGAGCTGTTTTTT. Protein sequence: CATSDADFLNTGELFF.

This clone qualifies as medium-sized. This chain uses TRBV24-1 with TRBJ2-2, with 9 nucleotides matching TRBD2. CDR1 and CDR2 from the germline V gene are KGHDR and SFDVKD. V dropped 4 bases and J dropped 6; count of bases not matched to a gene: 5. This CDR3 is 15 amino acids long. CDR3 sequence: CATSDPSGGPGELFF. CDR3 nucleotide sequence: TGTGCCACCAGTGACCCCAGCGGGGGGCCCGGGGAGCTGTTTTTT.

The chain couples TRBV28 to TRBJ2-7; 7 bases fit TRBD1. The germline CDR1 and CDR2 sequences are MDHEN and SYDVKM. CDR3 size: 16 residues. V dropped 5 bases and J dropped 2; count of bases not matched to a gene: 12. The CDR3: CASSTIVGTVAYEQYF. In nucleotides, the CDR3 is TGTGCCAGCAGTACAATCGTTGGGACAGTTGCCTACGAGCAGTACTTC.

The V call is TRBV11-2, the J call TRBJ2-2; perhaps TRBD2 as D (6 bases). The length of the CDR3 is 16 residues. Trimming took off 2 bases at V and 1 base at J, with 11 bases between the two ends. Per the germline V gene, CDR1 is SGHAT and CDR2 is FQNNGV. CDR3: CASSLSGTRNTGELFF. The CDR3 DNA reads as TGTGCCAGCAGCTTATCCGGGACTCGGAACACCGGGGAGCTGTTTTTT.

The rearrangement uses TRBV20-1 and TRBJ2-7; 10 positions match TRBD2. Germline V CDR1 and CDR2: DFQATT, SNEGSKA (reference sequence). V lost 5 bases and J lost 2; bases outside the gene matches: 3. The CDR3 totals 13 residues. The CDR3 region is CSAPGTSAYEQYF. The CDR3 DNA reads as TGCAGTGCTCCCGGGACTAGCGCCTACGAGCAGTACTTC.

Regarding this clone: Because it lacks the conserved phenylalanine or tryptophan at the end, this CDR3 is likely a read error. The chain employs TRBV6-1 and TRBJ2-7; a weak D match, TRBD2 (6 bases). Trimming left V 5 bases short and J 6 bases short, with 23 bases between. Germline V gene data show CDR1 as MNHNS and CDR2 as SASEGT. The CDR3 contains 16 residues. Here the CDR3 reads CASSNSGVGGTAEQYI. The CDR3, as DNA: TGTGCCAGCAGTAATAGCGGAGTCGGGGGTACTGCCGAGCAGTACATC.

This clone occurred many times. The chain has TRBV18 and TRBJ2-3, with TRBD1 matching 10 bases. Trimming took 4 bases from V and 3 from J; bases not matched to a gene: 13. Looked up from germline, CDR1 is KGHSH and CDR2 is LQKENI. The length of the CDR3 is 18 residues. CDR3 nucleotides: TGTGCCAGCTCACAGGAGTTAACCGGGACAGGGGCAACAGATACGCAGTATTTT. It translates to CASSQELTGTGATDTQYF.

This clone was counted at least ten times. The same CDR3 also results from other DNA sequences found in this sample. The chain links TRBV29-1 to TRBJ2-1, with D unclear. The CDR3 totals 13 residues. Trimming shortened V by 3 bases and J by 0 bases, and 6 bases separated the two germline ends. In germline, CDR1 is SQVTM, CDR2 ANQGSEA. CDR3 bases: TGCAGCGTTGAGTCTTCCTCCTACAATGAGCAGTTCTTC. Its translation is CSVESSSYNEQFF.

This clone was seen a few times. The chain joins TRBV28 to TRBJ2-3; the match to TRBD1 covers 11 bases. This CDR3 contains 16 residues. Germline loops: CDR1 MDHEN, CDR2 SYDVKM. Germline trimming cut 3 bases from V and 3 bases from J; bases unmatched to any gene: 5. CDR3 in amino acids: CASSFPGTGGTDTQYF. The DNA of the CDR3 is TGTGCCAGCAGTTTCCCCGGGACAGGGGGTACAGATACGCAGTATTTT.

By sample share, this clone is medium-sized. The genes are TRBV9 and TRBJ2-1, with TRBD1 identical over 9 bases. Germline-derived CDR1 and CDR2 are SGDLS and YYNGEE. The CDR3 length is 15 residues. V trimming: 2 bases; J trimming: 6 bases; junction bases outside the gene matches: 6. This chain's CDR3 is CASSVTSTGGNEQFF. The CDR3 nucleotides are TGTGCCAGCAGCGTCACCTCGACAGGGGGCAATGAGCAGTTCTTC.

The sample holds many counts of this clone. The chain combines TRBV5-6 with TRBJ2-1; D gene uncertain. Germline values: CDR1 SGHDT, CDR2 YYEEEE. This CDR3 comprises 11 residues. V was pared by 2 bases and J by 8 bases, with 5 bases between. CDR3 nucleotides: TGTGCCAGCAGCTTTTTACATGAGCAGTTCTTC. This sequence encodes CASSFLHEQFF.

This clone is medium-sized within its sample. The chain recombines TRBV19 with TRBJ1-1, with a weak D call TRBD1 (6 bases). Trimming took 6 bases from V and 1 from J, leaving 18 bases between them. This CDR3 contains 16 residues. Looked up from germline, CDR1 is LNHDA and CDR2 is SQIVND (reference sequence). CDR3 sequence (DNA): TGTGCCAGTAGACATACAGGGTTGGGTTGGAACACTGAAGCTTTCTTT. This gives the protein CASRHTGLGWNTEAFF.

This clone is judged medium-sized. The gene calls are TRBV18 and TRBJ2-1; a possible D gene is TRBD1 (5 bases). Between the trimmed V and J ends, which lost 3 bases and 5 bases, there was a span of 14 bases. CDR3 length: 15 residues. Per germline, CDR1 KGHSH and CDR2 LQKENI. The DNA of the CDR3 is TGTGCCAGCTCACCGAGCCGGACACCAAACAATGAGCAGTTCTTC. Its protein product is CASSPSRTPNNEQFF.

The rearrangement uses TRBV5-1 and TRBJ2-2; TRBD1 is a possible D gene (5 bases). V dropped 4 bases and J dropped 6 bases, with 13 bases sitting between them. The germline gives CDR1 SGHRS, CDR2 YFSETQ. This CDR3 comprises 14 residues. The CDR3 protein is CASSPGNWAGELFF. In nucleotides, the CDR3 is TGCGCCAGCAGCCCAGGGAATTGGGCCGGGGAGCTGTTTTTT. Combining the CDR3 with reference TRBV5-1 and TRBJ2-2 gives the whole variable domain KAGVTQTPRYLIKTRGQQVTLSCSPISGHRSVSWYQQTPGQGLQFLFEYFSETQRNKGNFPGRFSGRQFSNSRSEMNVSTLELGDSALYLCASSPGNWAGELFFGEGSRLTVL.

V and J are TRBV20-1 and TRBJ1-2, with D tentatively TRBD1 (6 bases). Germline-derived CDR1 and CDR2 are DFQATT and SNEGSKA (reference sequence). The ends were cut back, 4 bases at V and 10 bases at J, with 22 bases in the middle. CDR3 length: 14 residues. The CDR3 coding sequence is TGCAGTGCTATAAAGGACAGTACTGGGCACGACTACACCTTC. This gives the protein CSAIKDSTGHDYTF.

This clone has a handful of counts. V usage is TRBV28 and J usage is TRBJ2-1; D tentatively reads TRBD1 or TRBD2 (5 bases each). This CDR3 is 16 amino acids long. Trimming shortened V by 3 bases and J by 5 bases, and 17 bases separated the two germline ends. Looked up from germline, CDR1 is MDHEN and CDR2 is SYDVKM. Here the CDR3 DNA reads TGTGCCAGCAGTTTGTTACGGGGCTCCACCCACAATGAGCAGTTCTTC. This gives the protein CASSLLRGSTHNEQFF.